This TCR beta chain derives from a study of blood T cell repertoires in COVID-19 (dated by TCRdb to 2020 to 2022). Broadly, across the study: The collaborator samples originated in the United States, Italy and Spain and spanned the acute and convalescent phases of COVID-19. The material from the prospective study consisted of cDNA or gDNA derived from T cells, B-cell-depleted T cells, or PBMCs. Deeply sampled blood TCRbeta repertoires from subjects exposed to, actively infected with, or recovered from COVID-19 were included in the dataset. The repertoires were released in a freely available public database meant as a resource for research on the immune response to SARS-CoV-2. The samples were drawn from two sources: the first 160 participants of the ongoing ImmuneRACE study, and over 1,000 subjects contributed by 6 global collaborators. A de-identified subject ID, COVID-19 status, age in years and sex were almost always included in the sample metadata. Where HLA class I and class II types were available, the types were taken from metadata supplied by the sample provider, not from assay-based typing.

Points on this clone: Its antigen remains unidentified. No quality values exist for individual bases; no much larger clone is one base distant.

TCRbeta CDR3 regions were amplified from genomic DNA by means of the immunoSEQ Assay, a bias-controlled multiplex PCR. Processing in the source paper ran as follows. The number of nucleated cells in each sample was estimated from the amplification of reference gene primers within the assay. To quantify the absolute abundance of each unique TCRbeta CDR3 rearrangement, sequence reads were collapsed and filtered. For each sample, productive Simpson clonality was calculated by taking the square root of Simpson's diversity index across productive rearrangements. What TCRdb holds here is the immuneACCESS table cut down to in-frame rearrangements. Part of the clones is not present; checked against another copy, under half of the missing clones reflect an unresolved V gene, and the others are unexplained. For V, J and clone size, that table is used; D and trimming come from the DNA. Counted in this sample were tens of thousands of clones; 88% of them appeared once. The ten most abundant clones make up 8.5% of the sample.

V and J are truncated by 6 bases and 2 bases respectively, leaving an intervening sequence of 14 bases. CDR1 MDHEN and CDR2 SYDVKM were looked up in the germline V gene. The CDR3 starts with the cysteine, ends with the phenylalanine, and has 14 residues. The DNA shown is the 42-base CDR3, in frame from base 1. Whole blood was collected in K2EDTA tubes by collaborating institutions according to the institutions' own protocols. Collaborator samples were shipped for TCRbeta analysis as frozen whole blood, isolated PBMCs, or DNA extracted from either sample type. Findings and caveats that apply to the study as a whole: The quantity of clinical and demographic metadata differed by source and by participant and was supplied without curation.

What was sequenced was peripheral blood. This clonotype was obtained from a man in his 60s with active COVID-19. The chain employs TRBV28 and TRBJ2-7; TRBD1 is possibly the D segment (7 matching bases). This receptor carries the CDR3 CASRRQGGAYEQYF. DNA sequence: TGTGCCAGCAGAAGACAGGGAGGTGCCTACGAGCAGTACTTC.